The 27 T cell receptor beta chains below were found in one sample sequenced in a study of sequential checkpoint blockade in melanoma (dated by TCRdb to the late 2010s). The library was built by means of the immunoSEQ multiplex PCR assay. Here the immuneACCESS table is served through TCRdb, limited to in-frame sequences with V and J called. Missing clones are a known gap in these copies; in checked studies unresolved V genes cover under half, and the rest lacks a known reason. This sample lists 12,000 to 15,000 clones; approximately 52% were detected once. The biggest ten clones account for 15% to 20% of the sample. Interpreted using the paper, the treatment or condition label stands for: randomized to nivolumab then ipilimumab (arm A) or the reverse (arm B). The sample in question was CD8+ T cells sorted from blood (inferred from file names), obtained from a patient given nivolumab and ipilimumab in sequence. Receptors were obtained from a human donor with melanoma.

This clone was picked up a small number of times. The chain carries TRBV5-1 and TRBJ2-1; 14 positions agree with TRBD2. The CDR3 is 15 residues long. J was trimmed by 7 bases and V by 0 bases; bases with no gene match: 0. Germline loops: CDR1 SGHRS, CDR2 YFSETQ. CDR3 amino acids: CASSLGTSGRNEQFF. The CDR3 DNA is TGCGCCAGCAGCTTGGGGACTAGCGGGAGGAATGAGCAGTTCTTC.

This clone was counted only a few times. The J gene is TRBJ1-4, the V gene TRBV30; 7 bases align to TRBD1. The length of the CDR3 is 15 residues. From germline, CDR1 is GTSNPN and CDR2 SVGIG (reference sequence). After removal of 0 bases from V and 4 bases from J, the junction contained 5 bases not matched to a gene. CDR3 coding DNA: TGTGCCTGGAGTGTAGAATCAGGGGGTAATGAAAAACTGTTTTTT. Its protein is CAWSVESGGNEKLFF.

The V call is TRBV5-8, the J call TRBJ2-1, with a weak D call TRBD2 (5 bases). CDR3 length: 17 amino acids. Germline lookup yields CDR1 SGHTS and CDR2 YDEGEE. V lost 0 bases, J lost 3 bases, and 16 bases lay in between. The CDR3 sequence: CASSLDGTGTGYNEQFF. Written as DNA, the CDR3 is TGTGCCAGCAGCTTGGATGGCACGGGAACGGGCTACAATGAGCAGTTCTTC.

The chain is built from TRBV19 and TRBJ1-2; D gene uncertain. The CDR3 consists of 14 residues. V lost 2 bases, J lost 1 base, and 8 bases lay in between. Germline V gene data show CDR1 as LNHDA and CDR2 as SQIVND (reference sequence). CDR3 sequence: CASSIMAYNYGYTF. For the CDR3, the DNA is TGTGCCAGTAGTATAATGGCATATAACTATGGCTACACCTTC. Full variable domain (remainder filled in from reference TRBV19 and TRBJ1-2): DGGITQSPKYLFRKEGQNVTLSCEQNLNHDAMYWYRQDPGQGLRLIYYSQIVNDFQKGDIAEGYSVSREKKESFPLTVTSAQKNPTAFYLCASSIMAYNYGYTFGSGTRLTVV.

This sequence joins TRBV28 and TRBJ2-7; no reliable D call. V lost 3 bases to trimming and J lost 0 bases, with 3 bases between them. From germline, CDR1 is MDHEN and CDR2 SYDVKM. The CDR3 extends over 12 amino acids. For the CDR3, the DNA is TGTGCCAGCAGTTTCCTCTCCTACGAGCAGTACTTC. Translating gives CASSFLSYEQYF.

The V gene is TRBV5-4, the J gene TRBJ2-1; 14 bases line up with TRBD2. V lost 2 bases, J lost 10 bases, and 17 bases stayed unmatched. The CDR3 contains 19 residues. Germline V gene data show CDR1 as SGHNT and CDR2 as YYREEE (reference sequence). CDR3 loop: CASSFLPTPTSGRDGEQFF. For the CDR3, the DNA is TGTGCCAGCAGCTTTTTACCCACGCCGACTAGCGGGAGGGATGGGGAGCAGTTCTTC.

V gene TRBV2 combines with J gene TRBJ1-2, with a tentative D call TRBD1 (5 bases). Trimming took 3 bases from V and 4 from J, leaving 9 bases between them. The CDR3 runs 13 residues. The V gene's germline CDR1 is SNHLY and CDR2 FYNNEI. The CDR3 spells CASSDGGGYGYTF. CDR3 DNA sequence: TGTGCCAGCAGTGATGGCGGGGGCTATGGCTACACCTTC.

The CDR3 reads CSVGRDYGYTF. The CDR3 DNA reads TGCAGCGTTGGTCGGGACTATGGCTACACCTTC. The rearrangement uses TRBV29-1 and TRBJ1-2; D unresolved. The V end was cut by 4 bases, the J end by 3 bases, with 6 bases between. CDR3 length: 11 residues. CDR1 and CDR2 (germline): SQVTM, ANQGSEA. Full variable domain (outside the CDR3, taken from reference TRBV29-1 and TRBJ1-2): SAVISQKPSRDICQRGTSLTIQCQVDSQVTMMFWYRQQPGQSLTLIATANQGSEATYESGFVIDKFPISRPNLTFSTLTVSNMSPEDSSIYLCSVGRDYGYTFGSGTRLTVV.

This rearrangement joins TRBV28 to TRBJ1-1, with D perhaps TRBD1 (6 bases). CDR1 and CDR2 from the germline V gene are MDHEN and SYDVKM. Trimming pared 1 base from V and 1 base from J, leaving 16 bases between. The CDR3 has 17 residues. The chain's CDR3 is CASSLFRQGLANTEAFF. DNA of the CDR3: TGTGCCAGCAGTTTATTTCGGCAGGGGCTGGCGAACACTGAAGCTTTCTTT.

The V gene is TRBV7-9, the J gene TRBJ1-4; unclear D gene. Germline V gene data show CDR1 as SEHNR and CDR2 as FQNEAQ (reference sequence). Trimming removed 5 bases at V and 5 bases at J, with 21 bases between. The CDR3 covers 17 residues. In nucleotides, the CDR3 is TGTGCCAGCAGCCCGCACCTCGGGGTTGGTGGGAATGAAAAACTGTTTTTT. Its translation is CASSPHLGVGGNEKLFF.

This clone is classed as medium-sized. The V and J genes are TRBV28 and TRBJ1-1; D remains unclear. Between the trimmed V and J ends, which lost 6 bases and 4 bases, there was a span of 15 bases. This CDR3 has 14 amino acids. Per the germline V gene, CDR1 is MDHEN and CDR2 is SYDVKM. Here the CDR3 DNA reads TGTGCCAGCAGCCCTCAGGCCGAATTCACTGAAGCTTTCTTT. It translates to CASSPQAEFTEAFF.

The V call is TRBV5-1, the J call TRBJ1-1; D ambiguous. The V end was cut by 6 bases, the J end by 1 base, with 10 bases between. Germline-derived CDR1 and CDR2 are SGHRS and YFSETQ. The CDR3 has 13 amino acids. The CDR3, as DNA: TGCGCCAGCACTTGGGCTTCGAACACTGAAGCTTTCTTT. Its protein is CASTWASNTEAFF.

This clone was recorded once. This chain joins TRBV6-5 and TRBJ2-5; TRBD2 aligns across 7 bases. The CDR3 is 14 amino acids. V trimming: 5 bases; J trimming: 5 bases; junction bases outside the gene matches: 8. Germline V gene lookup returns CDR1 MNHEY and CDR2 SVGAGI. For the CDR3, the DNA is TGTGCCAGCAGTCCGGCCCTCGGGGGGGAGACCCAGTACTTC. As protein: CASSPALGGETQYF.

This clone was seen just once. The chain is built from TRBV29-1 and TRBJ2-6, with unresolved D. CDR1 is SQVTM, CDR2 ANQGSEA, per germline. This CDR3 contains 17 residues. V lost 4 bases to trimming and J lost 1 base, with 17 bases between them. CDR3 in amino acids: CSVVYPADLSGANVLTF. CDR3 sequence (DNA): TGCAGCGTTGTATATCCGGCAGACTTATCTGGGGCCAACGTCCTGACTTTC.

The chain is built from TRBV6-5 and TRBJ2-3; 7 bases agree with TRBD1. The trim removed 0 bases at V and 5 bases at J, leaving 5 bases unmatched. This CDR3 region has 15 residues. CDR1 MNHEY and CDR2 SVGAGI come from the germline V gene. In DNA, the CDR3 is TGTGCCAGCAGTTACTCGACAGGGCCGAAAGATACGCAGTATTTT. This sequence encodes CASSYSTGPKDTQYF.

V is TRBV10-2 and J is TRBJ1-5, with TRBD1 identical over 9 bases. The V and J ends lost 8 bases and 7 bases, in that order; junction bases with no gene match: 9. Germline values: CDR1 WSHSY, CDR2 SAAADI. The CDR3 covers 14 residues. The CDR3 DNA reads as TGCGCCAGCCAGGGCTCAGGGACAGGGCAGCCCCAGCATTTT. It specifies CASQGSGTGQPQHF.

The chain has TRBV9 and TRBJ2-1; 9 bases fit TRBD1. J lost 0 bases, V lost 1 base, and 8 bases had no gene match. The CDR3 is 18 amino acids. Germline CDR1 reads SGDLS; CDR2 reads YYNGEE. The CDR3 reads CASSVHGRDRVSYNEQFF. For the CDR3, the DNA is TGTGCCAGCAGCGTACACGGCCGGGACAGGGTCTCCTACAATGAGCAGTTCTTC.

In this sample, this clone turned up a few times. This rearrangement joins TRBV6-5 to TRBJ1-2; 9 bases line up with TRBD1. Germline V gene data show CDR1 as MNHEY and CDR2 as SVGAGI. Trimming at V came to 2 bases and at J to 5 bases, leaving 6 bases not matched to a gene. This CDR3 is built from 15 residues. CDR3 loop: CASSYTGTGIYGYTF. The CDR3 DNA reads TGTGCCAGCAGTTACACGGGGACAGGGATATATGGCTACACCTTC.

In this sample, this clone turned up a few times. This rearrangement joins TRBV19 to TRBJ2-2; possibly TRBD1 for D (6 bases). This CDR3 has 15 amino acids. Germline lookup yields CDR1 LNHDA and CDR2 SQIVND (reference sequence). The V gene lost 3 bases and the J gene lost 2 bases, with 10 bases spanning the gap. The CDR3, as DNA: TGTGCCAGTAGTATTACAGGGCTAAACACCGGGGAGCTGTTTTTT. The encoded protein is CASSITGLNTGELFF.

This clone has a handful of counts. This chain joins TRBV2 and TRBJ2-7; a possible D gene is TRBD2 (6 bases). Trimming left V 7 bases short and J 3 bases short, with 13 bases between. CDR1 is SNHLY, CDR2 FYNNEI, per germline. This CDR3 contains 13 residues. CDR3 amino acids: CASNLGSYYEQYF. CDR3 sequence (DNA): TGTGCCAGCAACCTCGGGAGTTACTACGAGCAGTACTTC.

This chain connects TRBV10-2 to TRBJ1-2, with 7 bases lining up with TRBD1. The CDR3 totals 14 residues. Germline V gene lookup returns CDR1 WSHSY and CDR2 SAAADI. With 10 bases clipped from V and 0 bases from J, the junction kept 8 bases outside the gene matches. The CDR3 here is CATLRDSSNYGYTF. The CDR3 DNA follows: TGCGCCACCCTCCGGGACAGCTCTAACTATGGCTACACCTTC.

This clone was observed a single time. The V call is TRBV5-5, the J call TRBJ1-1, with 9 bases lining up with TRBD1. Per the germline V gene, CDR1 is SGHKS and CDR2 is YYEKEE (reference sequence). V lost 4 bases, J lost 1 base, and 5 bases stayed unmatched. This CDR3 spans 15 amino acids. The CDR3 nucleotides read TGTGCCAGCAGCGCCTGGACAGGGGCGAACACTGAAGCTTTCTTT. This codes for CASSAWTGANTEAFF. Full variable domain (missing parts from reference TRBV5-5 and TRBJ1-1): DAGVTQSPTHLIKTRGQQVTLRCSPISGHKSVSWYQQVLGQGPQFIFQYYEKEERGRGNFPDRFSARQFPNYSSELNVNALLLGDSALYLCASSAWTGANTEAFFGQGTRLTVV.

This clone is labeled medium-sized (0.01 to 0.1%). The chain couples TRBV28 to TRBJ1-5; maybe TRBD1 (6 bases). CDR1 and CDR2 (germline): MDHEN, SYDVKM. Trimming removed 5 bases from V and 6 bases from J, with 17 bases in between. This CDR3 contains 15 residues. The CDR3 region is CASSTWGRRGQPQHF. CDR3 nucleotide sequence: TGTGCCAGCAGTACTTGGGGGCGCCGGGGTCAGCCCCAGCATTTT.

The rearrangement uses TRBV6-1 and TRBJ2-1; 9 bases line up with TRBD2. Germline V gene sequence: CDR1 MNHNS, CDR2 SASEGT. The CDR3 is 15 amino acids. J lost 8 bases, V lost 2 bases, and 7 bases had no gene match. The chain's CDR3 is CASSEYDSGSYEQFF. The CDR3 DNA reads as TGTGCCAGCAGTGAATATGATAGCGGGAGCTATGAGCAGTTCTTC.

V usage is TRBV7-6 and J usage is TRBJ2-1; 14 bases agree with TRBD2. The junction had 2 bases not matched to a gene; V was cut back by 3 bases and J by 7 bases. Germline values: CDR1 SGHVS, CDR2 FNYEAQ. The CDR3 has 15 amino acids. In DNA form, the CDR3 reads TGTGCCAGCAGCTTGGGGACTAGCGGGGGTAATGAGCAGTTCTTC. It specifies CASSLGTSGGNEQFF.

The V and J genes are TRBV6-1 and TRBJ2-1; 8 positions agree with TRBD2. Per the germline V gene, CDR1 is MNHNS and CDR2 is SASEGT. The CDR3 runs to 15 residues. Unmatched junction bases numbered 9, after V lost 7 bases and J lost 4 bases. Here the CDR3 DNA reads TGTGCCAGCACCGACTCGACTAGCGAGTACAATGAGCAGTTCTTC. Translation gives CASTDSTSEYNEQFF.

The rearrangement uses TRBV5-3 and TRBJ2-1; D is perhaps TRBD2 (5 bases). TRBV5-3 is known as an ORF, though its function is uncertain. This CDR3 comprises 13 residues. Trimming stripped 8 bases from V and 3 bases from J, with 12 bases between. CDR3: CASSLGDYNEQFF. CDR3 sequence (DNA): TGTGCCAGCAGCCTCGGGGACTACAATGAGCAGTTCTTC.